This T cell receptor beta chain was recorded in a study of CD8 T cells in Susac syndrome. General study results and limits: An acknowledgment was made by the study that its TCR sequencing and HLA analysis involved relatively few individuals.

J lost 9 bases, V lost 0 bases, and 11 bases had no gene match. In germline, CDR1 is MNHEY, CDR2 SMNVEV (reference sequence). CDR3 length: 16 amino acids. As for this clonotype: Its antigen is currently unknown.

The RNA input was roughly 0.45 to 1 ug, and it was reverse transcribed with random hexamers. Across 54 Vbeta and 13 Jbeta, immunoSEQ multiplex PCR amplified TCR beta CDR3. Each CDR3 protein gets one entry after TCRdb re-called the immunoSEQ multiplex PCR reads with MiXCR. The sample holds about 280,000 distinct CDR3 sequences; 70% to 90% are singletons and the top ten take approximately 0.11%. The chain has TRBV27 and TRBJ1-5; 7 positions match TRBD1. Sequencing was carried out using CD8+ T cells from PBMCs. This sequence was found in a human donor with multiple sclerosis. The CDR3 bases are TGTGCCAGCAGTTTATCGGGAGACAGGGTAACGGGGCCCCAGCATTTT. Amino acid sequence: CASSLSGDRVTGPQHF.